Each of the 24 T cell receptor beta chains below was sequenced from the same sample in a study of Graves' ophthalmopathy and Graves' hyperthyroidism. RNA transcripts provided the template for amplifying TCR beta CDR3 regions. HTBI primers were employed in first-round RT-PCR, then a second-round multiplex PCR followed. TCRdb re-called the multiplex PCR reads through MiXCR, storing one row per CDR3 protein. Of about 500,000 distinct CDR3 sequences detected, approximately 15% appear once; the ten largest clones hold roughly 9.8%. The sequencing input was blood. The receptors come from a woman aged 30 to 39 with Graves' ophthalmopathy.

This clonotype has only a few counts. The gene calls are TRBV9 and TRBJ1-1; D uncertain. With 5 bases removed from V and 4 bases from J, the gap between germline ends came to 15 bases. Germline assignment: CDR1 SGDLS and CDR2 YYNGEE. The CDR3 runs 14 residues. CDR3 bases: TGTGCCAGCAGTGGTGAAGGCTGGGGCACTGAAGCTTTCTTT. Amino acid sequence: CASSGEGWGTEAFF.

This clonotype has a handful of counts. The chain has TRBV28 and TRBJ1-1; D is perhaps TRBD1 (6 bases). V was trimmed by 6 bases and J by 0 bases, leaving 20 bases between them. The CDR3 runs to 17 residues. Germline V gene data show CDR1 as MDHEN and CDR2 as SYDVKM. CDR3 in amino acids: CASSSPDRIHMNTEAFF. As DNA, the CDR3 is TGTGCCAGCAGCAGCCCCGACAGGATCCATATGAACACTGAAGCTTTCTTT. Full variable domain (missing parts from reference TRBV28 and TRBJ1-1): DVKVTQSSRYLVKRTGEKVFLECVQDMDHENMFWYRQDPGLGLRLIYFSYDVKMKEKGDIPEGYSVSREKKERFSLILESASTNQTSMYLCASSSPDRIHMNTEAFFGQGTRLTVV.

This clonotype was detected ten times or more. V and J are TRBV9 and TRBJ2-5; the D gene could be TRBD1 or TRBD2 (5 bases each). CDR3 length: 15 residues. Trimming removed 0 bases from V and 5 bases from J, with 14 bases in between. The germline V gene encodes CDR1 SGDLS and CDR2 YYNGEE. CDR3 sequence: CASSVDGTQRETQYF. The CDR3 DNA sequence: TGTGCCAGCAGCGTAGATGGGACCCAGCGTGAGACCCAGTACTTC.

This clonotype was seen ten or more times. The chain joins TRBV12-5 to TRBJ2-2, with 9 positions matching TRBD2. This CDR3 region has 17 residues. The ends lost 0 bases at V and 8 bases at J; junction bases unmatched: 10. From germline, CDR1 is LGHNT and CDR2 FRNRAP. CDR3 coding DNA: TGTGCTAGTGGTTTGGTACGGACTAGCGAGGAAACTGGGGAGCTGTTTTTT. This encodes CASGLVRTSEETGELFF.

This clonotype was observed at least ten times. The rearrangement uses TRBV6-2 or TRBV6-3 and TRBJ1-6; the D is unclear. The V and J ends lost 0 bases and 7 bases respectively, with 4 bases between them. The V gene's germline CDR1 is MNHEY and CDR2 SVGEGT. The CDR3 spans 13 residues. The CDR3 protein is CASSYSLNSPLHF. The CDR3 DNA reads TGTGCCAGCAGTTACTCCTTAAATTCACCCCTCCACTTT.

This clonotype was found many times. In DNA form, the CDR3 reads TGTGCCACCAGCAGAGATGCAGGGACAATAGGATCCTACGAGCAGTACTTC. The encoded protein is CATSRDAGTIGSYEQYF. V gene TRBV15 combines with J gene TRBJ2-7; a weak D match, TRBD1 (6 bases). V lost 0 bases, J lost 1 base, and 16 bases lay in between. Germline V gene data show CDR1 as LNHNV and CDR2 as YYDKDF (reference sequence). The CDR3 extends over 17 amino acids.

Ten or more counts support this clonotype. The rearrangement uses TRBV12-3 or TRBV12-4 and TRBJ1-1; D is undetermined. The CDR3 consists of 14 residues. V was trimmed by 3 bases and J by 2 bases, leaving 10 bases between them. For the CDR3, the DNA is TGTGCCAGCAGTTTTTCGCCAACCAACACTGAAGCTTTCTTT. Translation: CASSFSPTNTEAFF.

This clonotype was recorded many times. The V and J genes are TRBV20-1 and TRBJ2-7, with D perhaps TRBD2 (5 bases). Deletions cut 4 bases from V and 1 base from J, with 17 bases between. Germline CDR1 and CDR2: DFQATT and SNEGSKA (reference sequence). CDR3 length: 15 amino acids. The CDR3 here is CSATPMTTSSYEQYF. The CDR3 region has the DNA TGCAGTGCTACCCCCATGACTACATCATCCTACGAGCAGTACTTC.

This clonotype was detected ten times or more. The chain recombines TRBV7-9 with TRBJ2-5; possible D gene TRBD1, 5 bases. CDR1 is SEHNR, CDR2 FQNEAQ, per germline (reference sequence). The V end lost 6 bases, the J end lost 2 bases, and 13 bases lay between the germline ends. The CDR3 contains 14 residues. DNA of the CDR3: TGTGCCAGCAGTGTCACGGACACTCAAGAGACCCAGTACTTC. Translating it yields CASSVTDTQETQYF.

On this clonotype itself: One end of the junction does not line up with germline, which may come from a read error. The chain carries TRBV10-3 and TRBJ2-4; D remains ambiguous. The DNA matches TRBJ1-2 better at its end, which makes the J call doubtful. Germline-derived CDR1 and CDR2 are ENHRY and SYGVKD. This CDR3 is 15 amino acids long. CDR3 in DNA: TGTGCCAGCAGTTTCTACCGTGGCAGCCCCCATGGCTACACCTTC. It specifies CASSFYRGSPHGYTF.

The sample holds many counts of this clonotype. The V and J genes are TRBV15 and TRBJ2-7, with D perhaps assigned TRBD1 or TRBD2 (5 bases each). The CDR3 consists of 15 residues. CDR1 and CDR2 from the germline V gene are LNHNV and YYDKDF (reference sequence). Trimming cost V 0 bases and J 0 bases, with 9 bases left between them. In nucleotides, the CDR3 is TGTGCCACCAGCAGAGATCGGGGCCTCTCCTACGAGCAGTACTTC. Residues: CATSRDRGLSYEQYF.

Comments on this clonotype: The junction differs from germline at one of its ends, possibly a read error. The chain has TRBV7-3 and TRBJ2-2; the D gene could be TRBD1 or TRBD2 (5 bases each). Germline loops: CDR1 SGHTA, CDR2 FQGTGA. The CDR3 is 16 amino acids. CDR3 amino acids: CASSLRGAGNTGELCF. The CDR3 DNA sequence: TGTGCCAGCAGCTTAAGAGGGGCCGGGAACACCGGGGAGCTGTGTTTT.

This clonotype was counted many times. The gene calls are TRBV12-5 and TRBJ2-2; a weak D match, TRBD2 (6 bases). From germline, CDR1 is LGHNT and CDR2 FRNRAP. V lost 4 bases to trimming and J lost 6 bases, with 6 bases between them. This CDR3 is built from 12 residues. CDR3 loop: CASGSGAGELFF. The DNA of the CDR3 is TGTGCTAGTGGTTCGGGGGCCGGGGAGCTGTTTTTT.

This clonotype occurred many times. This rearrangement joins TRBV30 to TRBJ1-6, with 7 bases lining up with TRBD1. V lost 0 bases to trimming and J lost 10 bases; unmatched junction nucleotides: 15. Germline-derived CDR1 and CDR2 are GTSNPN and SVGIG (reference sequence). CDR3 length equals 17 residues. DNA of the CDR3: TGTGCCTGGAGTGTAGTGGAGGAGACAGGGCGGGGATCACCCCTCCACTTT. It encodes CAWSVVEETGRGSPLHF. The full variable domain, rest sourced from reference TRBV30 and TRBJ1-6, is SQTIHQWPATLVQPVGSPLSLECTVEGTSNPNLYWYRQAAGRGLQLLFYSVGIGQISSEVPQNLSASRPQDRQFILSSKKLLLSDSGFYLCAWSVVEETGRGSPLHFGNGTRLTVT.

J is TRBJ2-5 and V is TRBV6-1; 8 bases line up with TRBD1. J gave up 0 bases and V 8 bases, and 5 bases lay outside the gene matches. The CDR3 is made up of 14 amino acids. Germline CDR1 is MNHNS and CDR2 is SASEGT. The DNA for the CDR3 is TGTGCCAGCTGGAACAGGGGGTACCAAGAGACCCAGTACTTC. Encoded protein: CASWNRGYQETQYF.

At least ten counts were recorded for this clonotype. This chain links TRBV5-1 with TRBJ2-7, with TRBD2 as a possible D gene (5 bases). The germline gives CDR1 SGHRS, CDR2 YFSETQ. The CDR3 is 14 residues long. Trimming removed 4 bases at V and 1 base at J, with 12 bases between. The DNA for the CDR3 is TGCGCCAGCAGCCCTCTCGGGATATCCTACGAGCAGTACTTC. Protein sequence: CASSPLGISYEQYF. Together with reference TRBV5-1 and TRBJ2-7, the CDR3 gives the full variable domain: KAGVTQTPRYLIKTRGQQVTLSCSPISGHRSVSWYQQTPGQGLQFLFEYFSETQRNKGNFPGRFSGRQFSNSRSEMNVSTLELGDSALYLCASSPLGISYEQYFGPGTRLTVT.

This clonotype showed up many times. The CDR3 spells CASSFLQGGGETQYF. CDR3 DNA sequence: TGTGCCAGCAGTTTCCTACAGGGAGGAGGAGAGACCCAGTACTTC. The chain recombines TRBV27 with TRBJ2-5; TRBD1 or TRBD2 may be the D gene (6 bases each). V gave up 3 bases and J gave up 4 bases, with 15 bases separating them. Looked up from germline, CDR1 is MNHEY and CDR2 is SMNVEV (reference sequence). This CDR3 spans 15 amino acids.

This clonotype was seen a handful of times. The rearrangement links TRBV2 to TRBJ2-3; D is undetermined. Between the trimmed V and J ends, which lost 7 bases and 7 bases, there was a span of 6 bases. CDR3 length: 10 residues. Germline lookup yields CDR1 SNHLY and CDR2 FYNNEI. The CDR3 nucleotides are TGTGCCAGCAAACATAATACGCAGTATTTT. It is translated as CASKHNTQYF.

This clonotype was counted at least ten times. The rearrangement joins TRBV19 to TRBJ1-2, with D hard to call. This CDR3 contains 14 residues. CDR1 and CDR2 from the germline V gene are LNHDA and SQIVND (reference sequence). V was pared by 3 bases and J by 2 bases, with 10 bases between. CDR3 bases: TGTGCCAGTAGTATCGGGCCACTAAACTATGGCTACACCTTC. Its translation: CASSIGPLNYGYTF.

At least ten counts were recorded for this clonotype. V is TRBV10-3 and J is TRBJ1-2; no clear D. Trimming shortened V by 3 bases and J by 3 bases, and 17 bases separated the two germline ends. Looked up from germline, CDR1 is ENHRY and CDR2 is SYGVKD. This CDR3 has 16 residues. The CDR3 region has the DNA TGTGCCATCAGTGACCCGGGGAGGGATGTGGACTATGGCTACACCTTC. This codes for CAISDPGRDVDYGYTF.

This clonotype was observed at least ten times. CDR3 amino acids: CASSYFDRNTEAFF. The CDR3 DNA sequence: TGTGCCAGCAGTTACTTTGACAGGAACACTGAAGCTTTCTTT. The chain joins TRBV6-2 or TRBV6-3 to TRBJ1-1, with a possible D match to TRBD1 (5 bases). V was trimmed by 1 base and J by 1 base, leaving 7 bases between them. The CDR3 totals 14 residues. Germline-derived CDR1 and CDR2 are MNHEY and SVGEGT.

This clonotype occurred many times. A much larger clone lies one base from this, so it may be a read error. The chain employs TRBV27 and TRBJ2-5; TRBD2 might be the D (5 bases). Germline loops: CDR1 MNHEY, CDR2 SMNVEV (reference sequence). CDR3 length equals 14 residues. The CDR3 DNA reads TGTGCCAGCAGGAAGAGGACTGTACAAGAGACCAAGTACTTC. Its protein product is CASRKRTVQETKYF.

The rearrangement joins TRBV6-1 to TRBJ2-7; TRBD1 agrees at 8 bases. V gave up 6 bases and J gave up 7 bases; unmatched junction bases: 14. Germline V gene sequence: CDR1 MNHNS, CDR2 SASEGT. The CDR3 totals 15 residues. The CDR3 DNA is TGTGCCAGCAGGGATCCGGGACAGGCTAGTGTGGAGCAGTACTTC. The encoded protein is CASRDPGQASVEQYF.

This clonotype was found many times. The chain has TRBV19 and TRBJ1-1; D unresolved. Germline V gene data show CDR1 as LNHDA and CDR2 as SQIVND (reference sequence). CDR3 length equals 13 residues. Trimming stripped 8 bases from V and 0 bases from J, with 10 bases between. The CDR3 DNA sequence: TGTGCCAGTTCTACTCCTATGAACACTGAAGCTTTCTTT. It yields the protein CASSTPMNTEAFF.